The 27 T cell receptor beta chains given below trace back to one sample, sequenced in a study of blood T cell repertoires in COVID-19. Assay: immunoSEQ multiplex PCR; the TCRdb copy retains only in-frame clones and omits some. The repertoire has some 160,000 clones, 76% of them found once; the top ten carry 3.5% to 4.5%. The sample consisted of peripheral blood. These receptors were obtained from a man between 60 and 75 years old with acute or convalescent COVID-19.

The chain has TRBV6-5 and TRBJ1-5; 7 bases are a match to TRBD1. This CDR3 has 13 residues. J gave up 2 bases and V 7 bases, and 2 bases lay outside the gene matches. The germline V gene has CDR1 MNHEY and CDR2 SVGAGI. CDR3 amino acids: CASKGTGNQPQHF. In DNA, the CDR3 is TGTGCCAGCAAAGGGACAGGCAATCAGCCCCAGCATTTT.

The chain is built from TRBV5-6 and TRBJ2-7; the match to TRBD1 covers 10 bases. Unmatched junction bases numbered 7, after V lost 4 bases and J lost 3 bases. CDR3 length: 15 amino acids. Per germline, CDR1 SGHDT and CDR2 YYEEEE. The CDR3 DNA is TGTGCCAGCAGCCAGGGACAGGGGCGATTCTACGAGCAGTACTTC. Its protein is CASSQGQGRFYEQYF.

V usage is TRBV4-1 and J usage is TRBJ2-5; 7 bases agree with TRBD1. The CDR3 covers 13 residues. The V gene's germline CDR1 is MGHRA and CDR2 YSYEKL. V lost 1 base to trimming and J lost 9 bases; unmatched junction nucleotides: 5. Here the CDR3 DNA reads TGCGCCAGCAGCCAAGGTAGAGGGGGCCCCCAGTACTTC. Protein product: CASSQGRGGPQYF.

V is TRBV24-1 and J is TRBJ2-1; 9 nucleotides line up with TRBD2. The CDR3 is 14 residues long. The V gene's germline CDR1 is KGHDR and CDR2 SFDVKD. The V and J ends lost 6 bases and 7 bases, in that order; junction bases with no gene match: 6. The CDR3 nucleotides are TGTGCCACCAGTTCCATAGCGGGAGTTAATGAGCAGTTCTTC. Protein product: CATSSIAGVNEQFF.

This clone was seen a single time. The rearrangement joins TRBV9 to TRBJ2-1, with a weak D call TRBD1 (6 bases). This CDR3 spans 13 amino acids. CDR1 SGDLS and CDR2 YYNGEE come from the germline V gene. The V end was cut by 4 bases, the J end by 5 bases, with 10 bases between. CDR3 nucleotides: TGTGCCAGCAGCACCCGGACAGACAATGAGCAGTTCTTC. Its translation is CASSTRTDNEQFF.

The chain combines TRBV11-2 with TRBJ2-7; D is ambiguous. V lost 2 bases, J lost 0 bases, and 14 bases lay in between. Germline lookup yields CDR1 SGHAT and CDR2 FQNNGV. The CDR3 runs to 16 residues. CDR3 sequence: CASSLMTSRSSYEQYF. In DNA, the CDR3 is TGTGCCAGCAGCTTAATGACCAGCCGGAGCTCCTACGAGCAGTACTTC.

This clone has only a few counts. V is TRBV24-1 and J is TRBJ2-1; D call uncertain. The CDR3 length is 11 residues. Per the germline V gene, CDR1 is KGHDR and CDR2 is SFDVKD. With 7 bases removed from V and 5 bases from J, the gap between germline ends came to 5 bases. The DNA for the CDR3 is TGTGCCACCAGCGAGCACAATGAGCAGTTCTTC. It translates to CATSEHNEQFF.

This chain links TRBV6-5 with TRBJ2-7; D might be TRBD2 (5 bases). V lost 4 bases and J 1 base, leaving 11 bases between the germline ends. Germline CDR1 and CDR2: MNHEY and SVGAGI. The CDR3 has 14 residues. The CDR3 spells CASSSDGKSYEQYF. CDR3 sequence (DNA): TGTGCCAGCAGTTCGGACGGGAAGTCCTACGAGCAGTACTTC.

This sequence joins TRBV27 and TRBJ2-7; TRBD1 matches at 9 bases. Germline V gene lookup returns CDR1 MNHEY and CDR2 SMNVEV (reference sequence). With 5 bases clipped from V and 4 bases from J, the junction kept 6 bases outside the gene matches. The CDR3 contains 14 residues. CDR3 loop: CASSRDRAFYEQYF. The CDR3 bases are TGTGCCAGCAGTCGGGACAGGGCCTTTTACGAGCAGTACTTC.

The rearrangement links TRBV2 to TRBJ1-1, with 7 positions matching TRBD1. The CDR3 totals 14 residues. Trimming at V came to 6 bases and at J to 2 bases, leaving 6 bases not matched to a gene. CDR1 is SNHLY and CDR2 is FYNNEI in the germline V gene. CDR3 protein: CASSTTGVNTEAFF. The CDR3 nucleotides are TGTGCCAGCAGCACAACAGGGGTTAACACTGAAGCTTTCTTT.

The CDR3 region is CAISTDRNTEAFF. DNA for the CDR3: TGTGCCATCAGCACAGACAGGAACACTGAAGCTTTCTTT. The chain recombines TRBV10-3 with TRBJ1-1; maybe TRBD1 (5 bases). In germline, CDR1 is ENHRY, CDR2 SYGVKD. Trimming cost V 6 bases and J 1 base, with 9 bases left between them. This CDR3 contains 13 residues.

CDR3 region: CASSLFGGKETQYF. CDR3 DNA: TGCGCCAGCAGCTTGTTTGGCGGAAAAGAGACCCAGTACTTC. The V call is TRBV5-1, the J call TRBJ2-5, with D unresolved. Germline assignment: CDR1 SGHRS and CDR2 YFSETQ. V lost 1 base and J 3 bases, leaving 10 bases between the germline ends. The CDR3 extends over 14 amino acids.

This chain links TRBV30 with TRBJ2-3; D uncertain. The V end lost 4 bases, the J end lost 0 bases, and 8 bases lay between the germline ends. CDR3 length: 13 residues. Germline-derived CDR1 and CDR2 are GTSNPN and SVGIG (reference sequence). CDR3 amino acids: CAWNPKSTDTQYF. DNA for the CDR3: TGTGCCTGGAATCCCAAAAGCACAGATACGCAGTATTTT. The full variable domain, completed using reference TRBV30 and TRBJ2-3, is SQTIHQWPATLVQPVGSPLSLECTVEGTSNPNLYWYRQAAGRGLQLLFYSVGIGQISSEVPQNLSASRPQDRQFILSSKKLLLSDSGFYLCAWNPKSTDTQYFGPGTRLTVL.

The chain uses TRBV2 and TRBJ2-1, with a weak D call TRBD2 (6 bases). In germline, CDR1 is SNHLY, CDR2 FYNNEI. Trimming pared 6 bases from V and 2 bases from J, leaving 14 bases between. There are 15 residues in the CDR3. CDR3: CASRPGSGAYNEQFF. In DNA form, the CDR3 reads TGTGCCAGCAGGCCCGGGAGCGGCGCCTACAATGAGCAGTTCTTC.

The J gene is TRBJ1-1, the V gene TRBV19, with D possibly matching TRBD1 (5 bases). This CDR3 has 12 amino acids. V dropped 2 bases and J dropped 8 bases, with 9 bases sitting between them. Germline loops: CDR1 LNHDA, CDR2 SQIVND (reference sequence). CDR3 protein: CASSIYRGEAFF. The CDR3 DNA sequence: TGTGCCAGTAGTATATACCGGGGGGAAGCTTTCTTT.

With respect to this clone: The same CDR3 arises from other DNA sequences in this sample as well. The chain is built from TRBV28 and TRBJ2-7, with 8 bases identical to TRBD1. This CDR3 has 14 amino acids. Germline V gives CDR1 MDHEN, CDR2 SYDVKM. Germline trimming cut 4 bases from V and 3 bases from J; bases unmatched to any gene: 5. CDR3 loop: CASSSPGQGYEQYF. The CDR3 DNA sequence: TGTGCCAGCAGTTCCCCAGGACAGGGCTACGAGCAGTACTTC.

The table lists this clone with a count of one. The rearrangement joins TRBV6-6 to TRBJ1-5; TRBD1 matches at 8 bases. The CDR3 totals 14 residues. CDR1 is MNHNY and CDR2 is SVGAGI in the germline V gene (reference sequence). V trimming: 6 bases; J trimming: 4 bases; junction bases outside the gene matches: 5. The CDR3 DNA reads as TGTGCCAGCAGCCGCCGGGACAGGAATCAGCCCCAGCATTTT. Protein product: CASSRRDRNQPQHF.

The chain carries TRBV7-8 and TRBJ2-7; D is unresolved. The CDR3 covers 13 residues. V lost 0 bases, J lost 2 bases, and 5 bases lay in between. In germline, CDR1 is SGHVS, CDR2 FQNEAQ. As DNA, the CDR3 is TGTGCCAGCAGCTTAGCCCCAACCTACGAGCAGTACTTC. Translation gives CASSLAPTYEQYF.

CDR3 protein: CASSLSRTGVSQPQHF. The CDR3 nucleotides read TGTGCCAGCAGCTTATCCCGGACAGGGGTGAGTCAGCCCCAGCATTTT. The chain recombines TRBV7-9 with TRBJ1-5, with 9 bases fitting TRBD1. The V and J ends lost 2 bases and 6 bases, in that order; junction bases with no gene match: 8. CDR3 length equals 16 residues. CDR1 and CDR2 (germline): SEHNR, FQNEAQ (reference sequence).

The sample holds one count of this clone. CDR3 sequence: CASSPGTGGLYEQYF. CDR3 bases: TGTGCCAGCAGTCCCGGGACAGGGGGCCTCTACGAGCAGTACTTC. The chain recombines TRBV3-1 (or the pseudogene TRBV3-2) with TRBJ2-7; TRBD1 matches at 12 bases. This CDR3 has 15 residues. V shed 6 bases, J shed 3 bases, and the junction held 6 bases outside the gene matches. Looked up from germline, CDR1 is LGHDT and CDR2 is YNNKEL (reference sequence).

The V gene is TRBV6-1, the J gene TRBJ1-5; 8 bases line up with TRBD1. In germline, CDR1 is MNHNS, CDR2 SASEGT. Trimming took 4 bases from V and 2 from J; bases not matched to a gene: 7. The CDR3 contains 16 residues. The CDR3 region has the DNA TGTGCCAGCAGTGTATCCAGGGGGCCCCGCAATCAGCCCCAGCATTTT. Translation: CASSVSRGPRNQPQHF.

A note on this clone: Relative to the germline gene, one junction end is altered; a read error may explain this. The genes are TRBV9 and TRBJ2-7, with D maybe TRBD1 (6 bases). Looked up from germline, CDR1 is SGDLS and CDR2 is YYNGEE. The CDR3 length is 13 residues. Here the CDR3 DNA reads TGTGCCAGCAGCGTCCAGGGGATGGCCGAGACCCCCTTC. Amino acids: CASSVQGMAETPF.

The chain has TRBV10-3 and TRBJ2-3; a weak D match, TRBD2 (5 bases). V dropped 4 bases and J dropped 1 base, with 15 bases sitting between them. Germline CDR1 and CDR2: ENHRY and SYGVKD. The CDR3 loop spans 16 amino acids. CDR3 in DNA: TGTGCCATCAGTGGCTTTCGGGATGGGGGCACAGATACGCAGTATTTT. This sequence encodes CAISGFRDGGTDTQYF.

The V and J genes are TRBV4-1 and TRBJ2-1; 9 bases agree with TRBD2. The CDR3 consists of 17 residues. From germline, CDR1 is MGHRA and CDR2 YSYEKL. Germline trimming cut 4 bases from V and 0 bases from J; bases unmatched to any gene: 7. The DNA of the CDR3 is TGCGCCAGCAGCCGCGAAAGCGGGAGGAGCTCCTACAATGAGCAGTTCTTC. Encoded protein: CASSRESGRSSYNEQFF.

The chain has TRBV24-1 and TRBJ2-7; D uncertain. The CDR3 is 15 residues long. Germline assignment: CDR1 KGHDR and CDR2 SFDVKD. V was trimmed by 11 bases and J by 0 bases, leaving 19 bases between them. The CDR3 DNA reads TGTGCCAAGATTGACACCTTGCGTAGCTCCTACGAGCAGTACTTC. This codes for CAKIDTLRSSYEQYF.

This chain uses TRBV10-3 with TRBJ2-1; D is uncertain. CDR3 length equals 14 residues. CDR1 and CDR2 from the germline V gene are ENHRY and SYGVKD. Trimming took 0 bases from V and 9 from J, leaving 12 bases between them. The CDR3 DNA reads TGTGCCATCAGTGAGTCCAACCCTTCGGGTGAGCAGTTCTTC. This encodes CAISESNPSGEQFF.

The V gene is TRBV7-7, the J gene TRBJ1-6; D ambiguous. The CDR3 contains 13 residues. Germline-derived CDR1 and CDR2 are SSHAT and FNYEAQ (reference sequence). The V end was cut by 4 bases, the J end by 12 bases, with 13 bases between. This chain's CDR3 is CASSSGLFEPLHF. The DNA for the CDR3 is TGTGCCAGCAGCTCCGGGTTGTTTGAACCCCTCCACTTT.